These T cell receptor beta chains were read from a single sample in a study of long-term antiretroviral therapy in people with HIV. Generated by immunoSEQ multiplex PCR, the TCRdb table keeps only in-frame clones and is missing some. The data hold about 20,000 clones, with roughly 70% observed a single time. Sequenced material: unsorted PBMCs, taken 0.5 years before starting antiretroviral therapy. Receptors were obtained from a man between 18 and 35 years old with HIV. CDR3s include the opening cysteine and the closing phenylalanine or tryptophan. A D gene is named only where the DNA matches it firmly. Not every row has a clone size; where given, it reads once, few, many or a size class.

d_call: TRBD1
clone_size: .
v_call: TRBV15
j_call: TRBJ1-5
cdr3_nt: TGTGCCACCAGCAGGGACAGGGGATACAATCAGCCCCAGCATTTT
cdr3_aa: CATSRDRGYNQPQHF

d_call: .
clone_size: .
v_call: TRBV10-2
j_call: TRBJ2-6
cdr3_nt: TGCGCCAGCAAGGAGGGAGTATCTGGGGCCAACGTCCTGACTTTC
cdr3_aa: CASKEGVSGANVLTF

d_call: .
clone_size: .
v_call: TRBV4-1
j_call: TRBJ2-7
cdr3_nt: TGCGCCAGCAGCCAAGATAGTCGACTTCTCTACGAGCAGTACTTC
cdr3_aa: CASSQDSRLLYEQYF

d_call: .
clone_size: .
v_call: TRBV9
j_call: TRBJ2-1
cdr3_nt: TGTGCCAGCAGCGTAGTAGTCGCAGGAGGACGGATCAATGAGCAGTTCTTC
cdr3_aa: CASSVVVAGGRINEQFF

d_call: TRBD2
clone_size: few
v_call: TRBV7-9
j_call: TRBJ2-7
cdr3_nt: TGTGCCAGCAGCCGGGGACTAGCGGGAGGGAGCTCCTACGAGCAGTACTTC
cdr3_aa: CASSRGLAGGSSYEQYF

d_call: .
clone_size: .
v_call: TRBV19
j_call: TRBJ2-5
cdr3_nt: TGTGCCAGTAGTATACGAGAGACCCAGTACTTC
cdr3_aa: CASSIRETQYF

d_call: TRBD2
clone_size: .
v_call: TRBV18
j_call: TRBJ2-1
cdr3_nt: TGTGCCAGCTCCCCAGTCCGCGGGAGGTCGGATGAGCAGTTCTTC
cdr3_aa: CASSPVRGRSDEQFF

d_call: .
clone_size: .
v_call: TRBV7-8
j_call: TRBJ2-7
cdr3_nt: TGTGCCAGCAGCTTTAACCCCATAGAGGAGGTCGCCTACGAGCAGTACTTC
cdr3_aa: CASSFNPIEEVAYEQYF

d_call: .
clone_size: .
v_call: TRBV12-5
j_call: TRBJ1-1
cdr3_nt: TGTGCTAGTGGTTTGGCCCGGGGCACTGAAGCTTTCTTT
cdr3_aa: CASGLARGTEAFF

d_call: .
clone_size: .
v_call: TRBV4-3
j_call: TRBJ2-7
cdr3_nt: TGCGCCAGCAGCCAAGGTACAGGGCCTTCCTACGAGCAGTACTTC
cdr3_aa: CASSQGTGPSYEQYF

d_call: .
clone_size: .
v_call: TRBV6-6
j_call: TRBJ2-1
cdr3_nt: TGTGCCAGCAGTAGACCGTACAATGAGCAGTTCTTC
cdr3_aa: CASSRPYNEQFF

d_call: .
clone_size: .
v_call: TRBV7-9
j_call: TRBJ2-1
cdr3_nt: TGTGCCAGCAGCTTGTCCAATGAGCAGTTCTTC
cdr3_aa: CASSLSNEQFF

d_call: .
clone_size: few
v_call: TRBV23-1
j_call: TRBJ1-5
cdr3_nt: TGCGCCAGCAGTCATATCACGTCGCCCCAGCATTTT
cdr3_aa: CASSHITSPQHF

d_call: TRBD1
clone_size: .
v_call: TRBV19
j_call: TRBJ1-4
cdr3_nt: TGTGCCAGTAGTATAGCCCGTTTCTCGACAGGGTTGGAGGAAAAACTGTTTTTT
cdr3_aa: CASSIARFSTGLEEKLFF

d_call: .
clone_size: .
v_call: TRBV15
j_call: TRBJ1-1
cdr3_nt: TGTGCCACCAGCAGACAAAGGGGGATGAACACTGAAGCTTTCTTT
cdr3_aa: CATSRQRGMNTEAFF

d_call: .
clone_size: .
v_call: TRBV5-5
j_call: TRBJ2-1
cdr3_nt: TGTGCCAGCAGCCGTTATCGGGACCCACGGGGCGATGAGCAGTTCTTC
cdr3_aa: CASSRYRDPRGDEQFF

d_call: TRBD1
clone_size: .
v_call: TRBV10-3
j_call: TRBJ2-1
cdr3_nt: TGTGCCAGCCTTAAGGGACAGGCGGGGAATGAGCAGTTCTTC
cdr3_aa: CASLKGQAGNEQFF

d_call: TRBD1
clone_size: .
v_call: TRBV9
j_call: TRBJ1-2
cdr3_nt: TGTGCCAGCAGCACCCAGGACAGGGGTGATGGCTACACCTTC
cdr3_aa: CASSTQDRGDGYTF

d_call: .
clone_size: .
v_call: TRBV28
j_call: TRBJ1-5
cdr3_nt: TGTGCCAGCAGGGGCGGAGATCAGCCCCAGCATTTT
cdr3_aa: CASRGGDQPQHF

d_call: TRBD1
clone_size: .
v_call: TRBV29-1
j_call: TRBJ2-7
cdr3_nt: TGCAGCGTTTCACCTCCGGGACAGGGGGGACCCAGGGCCTCCTACGAGCAGTACTTC
cdr3_aa: CSVSPPGQGGPRASYEQYF

d_call: .
clone_size: .
v_call: TRBV7-8
j_call: TRBJ2-2
cdr3_nt: TGTGCCAGCAGCTTAAGGGGGGGGACTGGGAGGGACGCCGGGGAGCTGTTTTTT
cdr3_aa: CASSLRGGTGRDAGELFF

d_call: .
clone_size: .
v_call: TRBV11-3
j_call: TRBJ1-2
cdr3_nt: TGTGCCAGCAGCAAATCCCGCAGGGCCACTAACTATGGCTACACCTTC
cdr3_aa: CASSKSRRATNYGYTF

d_call: .
clone_size: .
v_call: TRBV9
j_call: TRBJ2-7
cdr3_nt: TGTGCCAGCAGCGTAGACATGGGGTCCCCCTACGAGCAGTACTTC
cdr3_aa: CASSVDMGSPYEQYF